A single sample is the source of the 32 T cell receptor beta chains below, sequenced in a study of T cells in localized non-small cell lung cancer. The protocol was immunoSEQ multiplex PCR, while the TCRdb copy is restricted to in-frame clones and leaves out a portion. The sample yields more than 12,000 clones, approximately 85% seen once. The starting material was peripheral blood, obtained before any cancer treatment. The receptors originated from a woman aged 40-69 years with stage I lung adenocarcinoma.

This chain connects TRBV15 to TRBJ1-2; D might be TRBD1 (5 bases). The CDR3 totals 16 residues. V was shortened by 1 base and J by 2 bases, with 14 bases between the two germline ends. Germline V gives CDR1 LNHNV, CDR2 YYDKDF (reference sequence). The CDR3 loop is CATSRGGGSQNYGYTF. DNA for the CDR3: TGTGCCACCAGCAGAGGGGGCGGGAGCCAAAACTATGGCTACACCTTC.

This clone has just one count. This chain links TRBV27 with TRBJ1-1, with D possibly matching TRBD1 (6 bases). Germline V gene data show CDR1 as MNHEY and CDR2 as SMNVEV (reference sequence). V lost 5 bases to trimming and J lost 2 bases, with 18 bases between them. The CDR3 extends over 16 amino acids. Here the CDR3 reads CASSRRAGALNTEAFF. CDR3 DNA sequence: TGTGCCAGCAGTCGCCGGGCAGGGGCTCTAAACACTGAAGCTTTCTTT.

In this sample, this clone turned up a few times. The genes are TRBV19 and TRBJ1-2; 9 bases align to TRBD1. The J segment lost 6 bases and the V segment lost 6 bases, leaving 11 bases of the junction unmatched. The germline CDR1 and CDR2 sequences are LNHDA and SQIVND (reference sequence). The CDR3 is 15 residues long. CDR3 sequence reads: CASRKPGQGDHGYTF. The CDR3 DNA sequence: TGTGCCAGTAGAAAGCCGGGACAGGGAGACCATGGCTACACCTTC.

The chain has TRBV19 and TRBJ1-2; D call uncertain. CDR1 is LNHDA and CDR2 is SQIVND in the germline V gene (reference sequence). V was pared by 1 base and J by 8 bases, with 5 bases between. The CDR3 extends over 11 amino acids. The DNA for the CDR3 is TGTGCCAGTAGTATAGGACAAGGCTACACCTTC. Encoded protein: CASSIGQGYTF.

This clone appeared once. The rearrangement links TRBV29-1 to TRBJ2-7, with 11 bases identical to TRBD2. The CDR3 covers 13 residues. Germline V CDR1 and CDR2: SQVTM, ANQGSEA. After removal of 2 bases from V and 6 bases from J, the junction contained 3 bases not matched to a gene. CDR3 in DNA: TGCAGCGTTGAAAAACTAGCGGGGGCCGAGCAGTACTTC. Protein: CSVEKLAGAEQYF.

The chain carries TRBV5-4 and TRBJ1-1; D possibly corresponds to TRBD1 (6 bases). Trimming cost V 4 bases and J 3 bases, with 16 bases left between them. CDR1 is SGHNT, CDR2 YYREEE, per germline (reference sequence). The CDR3 is 15 residues long. The CDR3 loop reads CASSTRGAGDTEAFF. The CDR3 coding sequence is TGTGCCAGCAGCACACGGGGGGCAGGAGACACTGAAGCTTTCTTT.

The chain joins TRBV5-4 to TRBJ2-4, with 7 bases matching TRBD1. The junction had 4 bases not matched to a gene; V was cut back by 4 bases and J by 0 bases. In germline, CDR1 is SGHNT, CDR2 YYREEE (reference sequence). The CDR3 has 15 residues. The CDR3 DNA reads as TGTGCCAGCAGCCTAGGGGGCCTAGCCAAAAACATTCAGTACTTC. Translating gives CASSLGGLAKNIQYF.

The V call is TRBV18, the J call TRBJ2-3; TRBD2 aligns across 13 bases. The CDR3 is 15 amino acids. CDR1 KGHSH and CDR2 LQKENI come from the germline V gene. Germline trimming cut 5 bases from V and 3 bases from J; bases unmatched to any gene: 2. The DNA of the CDR3 is TGTGCCAGCTCATCGACTAGCGGGGGGACAGATACGCAGTATTTT. This codes for CASSSTSGGTDTQYF. The whole variable domain, filled in from reference TRBV18 and TRBJ2-3, reads NAGVMQNPRHLVRRRGQEARLRCSPMKGHSHVYWYRQLPEEGLKFMVYLQKENIIDESGMPKERFSAEFPKEGPSILRIQQVVRGDSAAYFCASSSTSGGTDTQYFGPGTRLTVL.

The V and J genes are TRBV2 and TRBJ2-5, with TRBD1 matching 10 bases. Looked up from germline, CDR1 is SNHLY and CDR2 is FYNNEI. The CDR3 length is 16 residues. V trimming: 5 bases; J trimming: 4 bases; junction bases outside the gene matches: 10. The CDR3 DNA follows: TGTGCCAGCAGTCGACATCGGGACAGGGGCGGAGAGACCCAGTACTTC. Translated, it gives CASSRHRDRGGETQYF.

The chain has TRBV7-9 and TRBJ1-3, with TRBD1 matching over 10 bases. The ends lost 4 bases at V and 1 base at J; junction bases unmatched: 13. In germline, CDR1 is SEHNR, CDR2 FQNEAQ (reference sequence). CDR3 length equals 19 residues. CDR3 sequence reads: CASSSPGRDRGKSGNTIYF. CDR3 in DNA: TGTGCCAGCAGCTCTCCGGGGCGGGACAGGGGAAAATCTGGAAACACCATATATTTT.

The chain's CDR3 is CAISPDRLYGYTF. Here the CDR3 DNA reads TGTGCCATCAGTCCAGACAGGCTCTATGGCTACACCTTC. This chain connects TRBV10-3 to TRBJ1-2; TRBD1 is a possible D gene (6 bases). Germline CDR1 is ENHRY and CDR2 is SYGVKD. With 5 bases removed from V and 4 bases from J, the gap between germline ends came to 11 bases. This CDR3 comprises 13 residues.

This clone occurred once. J is TRBJ2-5 and V is TRBV2, with 12 bases matching TRBD2. CDR1 and CDR2 (germline): SNHLY, FYNNEI. The CDR3 has 14 residues. Unmatched junction bases numbered 4, after V lost 6 bases and J lost 5 bases. The CDR3 coding sequence is TGTGCCAGCAGACTAGCGGGGGGCTTGGAGACCCAGTACTTC. Its protein product is CASRLAGGLETQYF.

This sequence joins TRBV6-1 and TRBJ2-3; 7 bases are a match to TRBD1. Germline V gene lookup returns CDR1 MNHNS and CDR2 SASEGT. The CDR3 extends over 15 amino acids. After removal of 6 bases from V and 0 bases from J, the junction contained 6 bases not matched to a gene. The CDR3 is CASRPDRVSTDTQYF. The CDR3 DNA sequence: TGTGCCAGCAGACCCGACAGGGTCAGCACAGATACGCAGTATTTT.

This chain joins TRBV6-6 and TRBJ1-6, with TRBD1 matching over 10 bases. Germline V lookup: CDR1 MNHNY, CDR2 SVGAGI (reference sequence). The length of the CDR3 is 15 residues. Trimming cost V 0 bases and J 14 bases; bases outside gene matches: 7. The CDR3 DNA reads as TGTGCCAGCAGTTACTCGAGTGGACAGGGGGTTACCCTCCACTTT. Translation gives CASSYSSGQGVTLHF.

The rearrangement joins TRBV7-2 to TRBJ2-3; 10 nucleotides align to TRBD2. The V segment lost 2 bases and the J segment 3 bases; nucleotides outside the gene matches: 5. The CDR3 is made up of 16 amino acids. Germline V lookup: CDR1 SGHTA, CDR2 FQGNSA. The DNA for the CDR3 is TGTGCCAGCAGCTTAAGAGCGGGGGGGTTAACAGATACGCAGTATTTT. The encoded protein is CASSLRAGGLTDTQYF.

The rearrangement joins TRBV5-1 to TRBJ2-1; possibly TRBD1 for D (6 bases). The CDR3 is 12 amino acids. V lost 4 bases, J lost 9 bases, and 11 bases lay in between. Per germline, CDR1 SGHRS and CDR2 YFSETQ. The CDR3, as DNA: TGCGCCAGCAGCATCGAGGGGGTTGAGCAGTTCTTC. Translated, it gives CASSIEGVEQFF. The full variable domain, rest sourced from reference TRBV5-1 and TRBJ2-1, is KAGVTQTPRYLIKTRGQQVTLSCSPISGHRSVSWYQQTPGQGLQFLFEYFSETQRNKGNFPGRFSGRQFSNSRSEMNVSTLELGDSALYLCASSIEGVEQFFGPGTRLTVL.

The chain carries TRBV21-1 and TRBJ1-6. TRBV21-1 is assigned pseudogene status. The CDR3 loop spans 18 amino acids. The CDR3 region is CASSKDGSAAQNNSPLHF. The CDR3 DNA is TGTGCCAGCAGCAAAGACGGGTCCGCAGCGCAAAATAATTCACCCCTCCACTTT.

This rearrangement joins TRBV12-1 to TRBJ1-2; the table names TRBD1, a call not compared with the DNA. TRBV12-1 is a recognized pseudogene. The CDR3 spans 15 residues. For the CDR3, the DNA is TGTGCCAGCAGCTGTTGGGACAGAGCTAACTATGGCTACACCTTC. Its translation: CASSCWDRANYGYTF.

This rearrangement joins TRBV28 to TRBJ1-5; D is perhaps TRBD1 (5 bases). Trimming took off 3 bases at V and 4 bases at J, with 13 bases between the two ends. CDR3 length: 15 amino acids. Per the germline V gene, CDR1 is MDHEN and CDR2 is SYDVKM. DNA for the CDR3: TGTGCCAGCAGTTTGGTGGAGGGGCAAAATCAGCCCCAGCATTTT. This encodes CASSLVEGQNQPQHF.

The chain carries TRBV7-2 and TRBJ2-7, with D possibly matching TRBD1 (6 bases). The CDR3 sequence is 15 residues long. CDR1 and CDR2 from the germline V gene are SGHTA and FQGNSA. The V gene lost 5 bases and the J gene lost 0 bases, with 14 bases spanning the gap. The CDR3 DNA sequence: TGTGCCAGCAGCCAAACGGACAGTCTCTCCTACGAGCAGTACTTC. As protein: CASSQTDSLSYEQYF.

The chain combines TRBV27 with TRBJ1-2, with D maybe TRBD1 (6 bases). This CDR3 spans 15 amino acids. Per germline, CDR1 MNHEY and CDR2 SMNVEV (reference sequence). V was trimmed by 5 bases and J by 4 bases, leaving 17 bases between them. The CDR3: CASSVGTPEFYGYTF. The CDR3 DNA sequence: TGTGCCAGCAGTGTCGGGACACCCGAGTTCTATGGCTACACCTTC.

The chain carries TRBV5-1 and TRBJ2-1; D is undetermined. The CDR3 consists of 12 residues. Germline loops: CDR1 SGHRS, CDR2 YFSETQ. The V end was cut by 4 bases, the J end by 6 bases, with 8 bases between. CDR3 DNA: TGCGCCAGCAGCCTACCTAGCAATGAGCAGTTCTTC. Translated, it gives CASSLPSNEQFF.

The table lists this clone with a few counts. The chain has TRBV7-2 and TRBJ1-5; 7 positions match TRBD1. The CDR3 contains 15 residues. Unmatched junction bases numbered 5, after V lost 1 base and J lost 5 bases. Germline lookup yields CDR1 SGHTA and CDR2 FQGNSA. The CDR3 sequence: CASSLETGAHQPQHF. CDR3 nucleotide sequence: TGTGCCAGCAGCTTAGAAACAGGGGCGCATCAGCCCCAGCATTTT.

The chain recombines TRBV4-2 with TRBJ2-1, with D possibly TRBD2 on 7 matching bases. The V end was cut by 1 base, the J end by 7 bases, with 14 bases between. Germline V gives CDR1 LGHNA, CDR2 YNFKEQ. This CDR3 spans 15 amino acids. This CDR3 is CASSQVGGGRNEQFF. In DNA, the CDR3 is TGTGCCAGCAGCCAAGTGGGCGGGGGCCGAAATGAGCAGTTCTTC.

This sequence joins TRBV19 and TRBJ1-5; a weak D match, TRBD1 (5 bases). Per germline, CDR1 LNHDA and CDR2 SQIVND (reference sequence). This CDR3 spans 14 amino acids. V was clipped by 1 base and J by 4 bases, with 8 bases between them. The CDR3 DNA reads TGTGCCAGTAGTATAGGAGCAGGGAATCAGCCCCAGCATTTT. As protein: CASSIGAGNQPQHF. The full variable domain, completed using reference TRBV19 and TRBJ1-5, is DGGITQSPKYLFRKEGQNVTLSCEQNLNHDAMYWYRQDPGQGLRLIYYSQIVNDFQKGDIAEGYSVSREKKESFPLTVTSAQKNPTAFYLCASSIGAGNQPQHFGDGTRLSIL.

The chain recombines TRBV7-9 with TRBJ2-7; the match to TRBD2 covers 8 bases. The V and J ends lost 5 bases and 4 bases, in that order; junction bases with no gene match: 7. The CDR3 totals 14 residues. Germline CDR1 is SEHNR and CDR2 is FQNEAQ (reference sequence). This chain's CDR3 is CASSAIGGVYEQYF. CDR3 sequence (DNA): TGTGCCAGCAGCGCCATCGGGGGGGTATACGAGCAGTACTTC.

The chain couples TRBV28 to TRBJ1-2; D is uncertain. The germline V gene has CDR1 MDHEN and CDR2 SYDVKM. The germline V and J ends were trimmed by 2 bases and 5 bases, with 6 bases remaining between them. There are 12 residues in the CDR3. The CDR3: CASSLTIYGYTF. CDR3 in DNA: TGTGCCAGCAGTTTAACCATATATGGCTACACCTTC.

This chain connects TRBV9 to TRBJ2-1; possibly TRBD1 for D (6 bases). CDR3 length equals 15 residues. Germline V gene sequence: CDR1 SGDLS, CDR2 YYNGEE. Trimming stripped 0 bases from V and 4 bases from J, with 11 bases between. This CDR3 reads CASSVAGGGYNEQFF. The CDR3 bases are TGTGCCAGCAGCGTAGCTGGGGGCGGGTACAATGAGCAGTTCTTC. Full variable domain (rest looked up from reference TRBV9 and TRBJ2-1): DSGVTQTPKHLITATGQRVTLRCSPRSGDLSVYWYQQSLDQGLQFLIQYYNGEERAKGNILERFSAQQFPDLHSELNLSSLELGDSALYFCASSVAGGGYNEQFFGPGTRLTVL.

This chain links TRBV29-1 with TRBJ2-3; D may be TRBD1 (6 bases). The V end lost 8 bases, the J end lost 5 bases, and 8 bases lay between the germline ends. The germline CDR1 and CDR2 sequences are SQVTM and ANQGSEA. This CDR3 region has 10 residues. CDR3 nucleotide sequence: TGCAGCCGGGACATAGATACGCAGTATTTT. It specifies CSRDIDTQYF.

The gene calls are TRBV15 and TRBJ2-3, with 8 bases lining up with TRBD2. The V and J ends lost 5 bases and 4 bases, in that order; junction bases with no gene match: 5. The CDR3 runs to 14 residues. Germline V CDR1 and CDR2: LNHNV, YYDKDF (reference sequence). The CDR3, as DNA: TGTGCCACCAGCTTAGCGGGGACGGCAGATACGCAGTATTTT. Its translation: CATSLAGTADTQYF. Complete variable domain (other parts from reference TRBV15 and TRBJ2-3): DAMVIQNPRYQVTQFGKPVTLSCSQTLNHNVMYWYQQKSSQAPKLLFHYYDKDFNNEADTPDNFQSRRPNTSFCFLDIRSPGLGDTAMYLCATSLAGTADTQYFGPGTRLTVL.

V usage is TRBV9 and J usage is TRBJ1-1; the D is unclear. The CDR3 is made up of 15 amino acids. V was clipped by 1 base and J by 2 bases, with 12 bases between them. CDR1 is SGDLS, CDR2 YYNGEE, per germline. In DNA, the CDR3 is TGTGCCAGCAGCGTAATGGCAGAACTAAACACTGAAGCTTTCTTT. As protein: CASSVMAELNTEAFF. Complete variable domain (other parts from reference TRBV9 and TRBJ1-1): DSGVTQTPKHLITATGQRVTLRCSPRSGDLSVYWYQQSLDQGLQFLIQYYNGEERAKGNILERFSAQQFPDLHSELNLSSLELGDSALYFCASSVMAELNTEAFFGQGTRLTVV.

This clone has more than one count but fewer than ten. The chain is built from TRBV5-8 and TRBJ1-5; 9 bases match TRBD1. The length of the CDR3 is 18 residues. The V gene's germline CDR1 is SGHTS and CDR2 YDEGEE. The V segment lost 3 bases and the J segment 4 bases; nucleotides outside the gene matches: 14. CDR3 loop: CASSSLLFDRGFNQPQHF. The CDR3 region has the DNA TGTGCCAGCAGCTCCCTCCTTTTCGACAGGGGGTTTAATCAGCCCCAGCATTTT.